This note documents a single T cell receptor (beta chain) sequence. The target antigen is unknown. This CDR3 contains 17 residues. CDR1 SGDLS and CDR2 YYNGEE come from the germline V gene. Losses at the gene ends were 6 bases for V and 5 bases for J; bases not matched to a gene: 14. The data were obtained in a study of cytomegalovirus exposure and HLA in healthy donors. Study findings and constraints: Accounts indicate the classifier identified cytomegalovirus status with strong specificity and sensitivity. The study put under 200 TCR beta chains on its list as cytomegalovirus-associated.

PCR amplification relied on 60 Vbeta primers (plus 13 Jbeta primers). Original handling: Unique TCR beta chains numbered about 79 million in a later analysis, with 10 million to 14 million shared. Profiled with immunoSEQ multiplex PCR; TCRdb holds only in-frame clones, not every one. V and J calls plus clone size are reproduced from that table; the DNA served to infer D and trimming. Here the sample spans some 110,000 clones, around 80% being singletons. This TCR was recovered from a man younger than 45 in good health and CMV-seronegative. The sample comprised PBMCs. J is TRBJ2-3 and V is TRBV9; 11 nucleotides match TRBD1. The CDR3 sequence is CASTDGVGQGAGDTQYF. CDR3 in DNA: TGTGCCAGCACGGATGGAGTCGGACAGGGGGCAGGAGATACGCAGTATTTT.